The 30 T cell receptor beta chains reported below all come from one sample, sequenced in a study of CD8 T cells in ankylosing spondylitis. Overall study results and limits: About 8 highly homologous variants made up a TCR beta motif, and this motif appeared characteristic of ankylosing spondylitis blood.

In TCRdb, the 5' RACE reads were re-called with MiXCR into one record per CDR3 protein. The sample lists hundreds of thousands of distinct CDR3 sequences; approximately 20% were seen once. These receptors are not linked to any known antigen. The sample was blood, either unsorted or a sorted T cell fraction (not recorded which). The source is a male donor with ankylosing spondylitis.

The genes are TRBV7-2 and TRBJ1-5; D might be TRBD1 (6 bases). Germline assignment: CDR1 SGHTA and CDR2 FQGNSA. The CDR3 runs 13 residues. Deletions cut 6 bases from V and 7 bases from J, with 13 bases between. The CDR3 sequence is CASSRQGWQPQHF. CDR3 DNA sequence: TGTGCCAGCAGTCGGCAGGGGTGGCAGCCCCAGCATTTT.

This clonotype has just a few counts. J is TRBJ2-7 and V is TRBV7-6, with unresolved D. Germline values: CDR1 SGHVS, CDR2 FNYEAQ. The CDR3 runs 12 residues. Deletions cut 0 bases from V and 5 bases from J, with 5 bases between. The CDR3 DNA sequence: TGTGCCAGCAGCTTAGCTGGAGACGAGCAGTACTTC. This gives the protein CASSLAGDEQYF.

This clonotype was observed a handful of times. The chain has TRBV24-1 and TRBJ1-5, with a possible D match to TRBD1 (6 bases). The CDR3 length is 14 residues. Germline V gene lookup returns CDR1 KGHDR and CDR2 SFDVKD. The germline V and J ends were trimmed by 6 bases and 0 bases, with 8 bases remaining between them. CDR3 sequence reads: CATSPGASNQPQHF. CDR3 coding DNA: TGTGCCACCAGTCCAGGGGCTAGCAATCAGCCCCAGCATTTT.

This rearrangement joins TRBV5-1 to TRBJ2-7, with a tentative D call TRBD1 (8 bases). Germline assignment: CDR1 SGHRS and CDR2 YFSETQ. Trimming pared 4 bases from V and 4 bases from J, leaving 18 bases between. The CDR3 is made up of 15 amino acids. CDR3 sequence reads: CASSNPDREGYEQYF. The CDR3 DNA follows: TGCGCCAGCAGCAACCCGGACAGGGAGGGGTACGAGCAGTACTTC.

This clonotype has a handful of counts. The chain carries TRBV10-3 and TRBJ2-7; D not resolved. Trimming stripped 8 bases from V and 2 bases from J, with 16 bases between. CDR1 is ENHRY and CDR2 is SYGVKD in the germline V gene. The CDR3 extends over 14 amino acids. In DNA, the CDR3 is TGTGCCATCTGGGCAGGAGAATTCCCCTACGAGCAGTACTTC. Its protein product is CAIWAGEFPYEQYF.

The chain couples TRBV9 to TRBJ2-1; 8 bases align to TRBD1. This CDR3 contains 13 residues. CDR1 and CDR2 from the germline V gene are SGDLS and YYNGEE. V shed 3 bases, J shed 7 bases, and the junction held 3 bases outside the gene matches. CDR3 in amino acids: CASSDGTGNEQFF. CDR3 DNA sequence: TGTGCCAGCAGCGACGGGACAGGTAATGAGCAGTTCTTC.

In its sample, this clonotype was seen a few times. CDR3 sequence: CASRYTGELFF. CDR3 coding DNA: TGTGCCAGCCGATATACCGGGGAGCTGTTTTTT. The chain uses TRBV28 and TRBJ2-2; D is ambiguous. V dropped 8 bases and J dropped 5 bases, with 6 bases sitting between them. The CDR3 length is 11 residues. Germline CDR1 is MDHEN and CDR2 is SYDVKM.

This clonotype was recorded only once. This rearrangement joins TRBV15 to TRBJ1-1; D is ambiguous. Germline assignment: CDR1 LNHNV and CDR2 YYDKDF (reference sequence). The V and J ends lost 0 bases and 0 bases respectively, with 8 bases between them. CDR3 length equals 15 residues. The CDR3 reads CATSRDRSLNTEAFF. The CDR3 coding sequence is TGTGCCACCAGCAGAGATCGCAGCTTGAACACTGAAGCTTTCTTT.

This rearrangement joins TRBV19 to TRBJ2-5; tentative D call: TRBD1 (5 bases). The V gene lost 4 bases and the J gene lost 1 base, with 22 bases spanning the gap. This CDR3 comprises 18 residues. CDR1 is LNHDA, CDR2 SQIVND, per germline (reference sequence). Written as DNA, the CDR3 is TGTGCCAGTAGTACCTACGACTTTCAGGGATTCACCCAAGAGACCCAGTACTTC. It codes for CASSTYDFQGFTQETQYF.

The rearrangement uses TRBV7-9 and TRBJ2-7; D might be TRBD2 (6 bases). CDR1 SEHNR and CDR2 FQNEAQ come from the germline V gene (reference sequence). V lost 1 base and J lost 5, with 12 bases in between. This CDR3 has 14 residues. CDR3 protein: CASSLGVAAHEQYF. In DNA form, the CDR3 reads TGTGCCAGCAGCTTAGGGGTAGCGGCCCACGAGCAGTACTTC. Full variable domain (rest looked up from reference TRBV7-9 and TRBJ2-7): DTGVSQNPRHKITKRGQNVTFRCDPISEHNRLYWYRQTLGQGPEFLTYFQNEAQLEKSRLLSDRFSAERPKGSFSTLEIQRTEQGDSAMYLCASSLGVAAHEQYFGPGTRLTVT.

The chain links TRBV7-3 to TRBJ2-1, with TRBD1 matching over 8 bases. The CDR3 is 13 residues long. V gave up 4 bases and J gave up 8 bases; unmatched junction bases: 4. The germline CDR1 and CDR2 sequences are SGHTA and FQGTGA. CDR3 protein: CASSSQGADEQFF. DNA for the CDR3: TGTGCCAGCAGCTCCCAGGGGGCGGATGAGCAGTTCTTC.

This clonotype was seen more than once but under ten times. The CDR3: CASRGGGRGPDTQYF. CDR3 sequence (DNA): TGTGCCAGCAGAGGTGGAGGGAGGGGGCCAGATACGCAGTATTTT. The chain joins TRBV27 to TRBJ2-3; D might be TRBD1 or TRBD2, each matching 7 bases. CDR3 length: 15 amino acids. Trimming cost V 6 bases and J 4 bases, with 17 bases left between them. Germline CDR1 is MNHEY and CDR2 is SMNVEV (reference sequence).

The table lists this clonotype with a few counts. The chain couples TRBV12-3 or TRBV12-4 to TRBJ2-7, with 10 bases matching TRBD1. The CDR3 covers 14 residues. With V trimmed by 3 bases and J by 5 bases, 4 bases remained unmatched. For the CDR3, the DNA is TGTGCCAGCAGTTTGACAGGGGGCGCCGACGAGCAGTACTTC. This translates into CASSLTGGADEQYF.

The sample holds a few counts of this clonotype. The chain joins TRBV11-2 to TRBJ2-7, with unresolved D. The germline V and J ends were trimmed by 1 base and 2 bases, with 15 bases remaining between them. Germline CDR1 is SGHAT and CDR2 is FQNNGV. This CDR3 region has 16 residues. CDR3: CASSLGSGGDAYEQYF. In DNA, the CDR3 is TGTGCCAGCAGCTTAGGTAGTGGCGGAGATGCCTACGAGCAGTACTTC.

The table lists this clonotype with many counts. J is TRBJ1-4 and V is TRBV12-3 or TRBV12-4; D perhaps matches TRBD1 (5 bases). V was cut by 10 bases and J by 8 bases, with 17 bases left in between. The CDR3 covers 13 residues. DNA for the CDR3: TGTGCCACCTGTCAGGGATCTCGGGAAAAACTGTTTTTT. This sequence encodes CATCQGSREKLFF.

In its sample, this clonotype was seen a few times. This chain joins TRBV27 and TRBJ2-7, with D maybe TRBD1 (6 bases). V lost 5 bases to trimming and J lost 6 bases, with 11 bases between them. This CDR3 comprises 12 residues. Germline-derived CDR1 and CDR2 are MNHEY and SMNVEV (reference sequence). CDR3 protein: CASSIGGAEQYF. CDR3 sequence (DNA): TGTGCCAGCAGTATTGGGGGCGCCGAGCAGTACTTC.

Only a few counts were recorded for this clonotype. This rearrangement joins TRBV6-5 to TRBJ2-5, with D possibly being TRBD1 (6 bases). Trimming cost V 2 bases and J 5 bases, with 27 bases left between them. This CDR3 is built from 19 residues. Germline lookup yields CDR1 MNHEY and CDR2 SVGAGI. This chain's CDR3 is CASSYPGLGTRGSQETQYF. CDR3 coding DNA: TGTGCCAGCAGTTACCCCGGGCTAGGTACGAGGGGGTCGCAGGAGACCCAGTACTTC.

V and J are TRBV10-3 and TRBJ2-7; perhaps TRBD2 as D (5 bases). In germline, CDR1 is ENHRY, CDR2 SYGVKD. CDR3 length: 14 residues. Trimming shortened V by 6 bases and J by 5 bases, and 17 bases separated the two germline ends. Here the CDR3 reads CAIRPGSLWDEQYF. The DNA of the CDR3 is TGTGCCATCAGGCCGGGATCCCTGTGGGACGAGCAGTACTTC.

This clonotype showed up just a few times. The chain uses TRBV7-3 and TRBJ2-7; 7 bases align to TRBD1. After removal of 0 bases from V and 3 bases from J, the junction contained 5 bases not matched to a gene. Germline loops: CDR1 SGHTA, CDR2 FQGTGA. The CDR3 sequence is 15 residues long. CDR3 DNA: TGTGCCAGCAGCTTAACACCGACAGGGTACTACGAGCAGTACTTC. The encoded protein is CASSLTPTGYYEQYF.

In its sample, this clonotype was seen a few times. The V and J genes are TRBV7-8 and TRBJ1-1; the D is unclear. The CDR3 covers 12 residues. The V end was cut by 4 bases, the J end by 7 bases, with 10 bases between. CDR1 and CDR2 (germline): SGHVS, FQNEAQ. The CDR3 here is CASSYPGYEAFF. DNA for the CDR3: TGTGCCAGCAGCTACCCGGGCTATGAAGCTTTCTTT.

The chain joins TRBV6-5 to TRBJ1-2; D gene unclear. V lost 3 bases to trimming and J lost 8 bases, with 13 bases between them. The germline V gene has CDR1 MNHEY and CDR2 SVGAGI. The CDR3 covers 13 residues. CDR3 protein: CASSYEGMGGYTF. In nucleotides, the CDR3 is TGTGCCAGCAGTTATGAGGGTATGGGCGGCTACACCTTC.

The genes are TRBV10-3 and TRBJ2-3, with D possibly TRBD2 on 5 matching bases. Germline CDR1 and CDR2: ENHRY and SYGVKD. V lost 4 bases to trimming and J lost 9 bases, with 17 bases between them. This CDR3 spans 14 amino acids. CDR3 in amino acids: CAISAPGTGRTQYF. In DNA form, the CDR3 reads TGTGCCATCAGTGCCCCGGGAACCGGGCGGACGCAGTATTTT.

The CDR3 is CSVVPPEREGTDTQYF. Here the CDR3 DNA reads TGCAGCGTCGTACCTCCCGAGCGGGAAGGCACAGATACGCAGTATTTT. This chain joins TRBV29-1 and TRBJ2-3, with 7 bases lining up with TRBD2. The CDR3 runs 16 residues. CDR1 SQVTM and CDR2 ANQGSEA come from the germline V gene. V lost 6 bases to trimming and J lost 1 base; unmatched junction nucleotides: 13.

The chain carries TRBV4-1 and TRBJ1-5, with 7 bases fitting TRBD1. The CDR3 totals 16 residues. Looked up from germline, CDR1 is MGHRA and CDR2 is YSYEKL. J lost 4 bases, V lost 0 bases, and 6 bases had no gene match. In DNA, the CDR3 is TGCGCCAGCAGCCAAGATTGGGTGGGACAGAATCAGCCCCAGCATTTT. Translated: CASSQDWVGQNQPQHF.

The CDR3 protein is CASSPGTGAEQYF. The CDR3 coding sequence is TGTGCCAGTAGTCCCGGGACAGGGGCCGAGCAGTACTTC. The genes are TRBV19 and TRBJ2-7, with TRBD1 matching over 10 bases. The CDR3 has 13 residues. CDR1 is LNHDA, CDR2 SQIVND, per germline (reference sequence). V shed 5 bases, J shed 6 bases, and the junction held 4 bases outside the gene matches.

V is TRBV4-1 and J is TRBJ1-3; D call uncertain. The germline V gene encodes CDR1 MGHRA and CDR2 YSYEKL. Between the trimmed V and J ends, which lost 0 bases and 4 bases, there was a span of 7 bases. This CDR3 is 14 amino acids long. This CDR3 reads CASSQESGGNTIYF. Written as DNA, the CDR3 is TGCGCCAGCAGCCAAGAATCCGGAGGAAACACCATATATTTT.

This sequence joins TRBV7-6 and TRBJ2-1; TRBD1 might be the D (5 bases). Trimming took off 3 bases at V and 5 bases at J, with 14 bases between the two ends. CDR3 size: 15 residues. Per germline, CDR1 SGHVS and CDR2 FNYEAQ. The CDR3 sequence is CASSLGPGPDNEQFF. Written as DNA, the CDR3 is TGTGCCAGCAGCTTGGGGCCTGGGCCTGACAATGAGCAGTTCTTC.

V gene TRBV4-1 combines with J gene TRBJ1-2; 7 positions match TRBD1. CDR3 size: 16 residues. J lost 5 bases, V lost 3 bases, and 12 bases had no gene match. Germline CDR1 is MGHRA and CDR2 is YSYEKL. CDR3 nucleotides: TGCGCCAGCAGCCACGGGACCCTAGGACAGGCGTATGGCTACACCTTC. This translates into CASSHGTLGQAYGYTF.

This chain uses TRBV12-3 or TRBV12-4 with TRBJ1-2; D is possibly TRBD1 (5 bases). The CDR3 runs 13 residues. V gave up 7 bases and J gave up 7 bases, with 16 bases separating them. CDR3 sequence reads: CASNGGGTSGYTF. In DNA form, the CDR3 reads TGTGCCAGCAATGGGGGGGGGACCTCTGGCTACACCTTC.

The CDR3 is CASSYVASGTGELFF. CDR3 coding DNA: TGTGCCAGCAGTTACGTGGCTAGCGGTACCGGGGAGCTGTTTTTT. The genes are TRBV6-5 and TRBJ2-2; 7 bases match TRBD2. V shed 2 bases and J 5 bases; nucleotides not matched to a gene: 5. This CDR3 is built from 15 residues. Germline V CDR1 and CDR2: MNHEY, SVGAGI.